Listed here is a single T cell receptor beta chain. Its antigen is still unknown. The sample originates from a study of shared clonotypes between healthy human individuals. The germline V and J ends were trimmed by 5 bases and 10 bases, with 14 bases remaining between them. CDR1 is SQVTM, CDR2 ANQGSEA, per germline. The CDR3 sequence is 11 residues long. Clones were read by immunoSEQ multiplex PCR, and TCRdb kept only the in-frame ones, dropping some. The table has a few million clones, about 92% seen once; the top ten hold about 0.37%. Study results and caveats: Tissues were not sampled, only blood, and their repertoires likely differ.

Sequencing was performed on naive CD4+ T cells from PBMCs. The subset was: CD45RA+ positively selected. This chain links TRBV29-1 with TRBJ1-1; D possibly corresponds to TRBD1 (5 bases). The TCR was taken from a man between 18 and 29 years old in good health. Some clones in this sample may be carry-over from other donors' samples. The CDR3 coding sequence is TGCAGCGTTCAGAGAGGGGCGGGAGCTTTCTTT. Translation: CSVQRGAGAFF.